This TCR beta chain originates from a study of OX40 agonist ivuxolimab in advanced cancers. Study observations and caveats: Averaged across samples, CD8+ T cells carried more expanded clones than CD4+ did.

The table came from immunoSEQ multiplex PCR; TCRdb's copy has only in-frame clones and leaves some out. The data hold fewer than 10,000 clones, with just over 85% observed a single time. This clone was recorded a few times. As yet, its antigen is unknown. V was pared by 4 bases and J by 8 bases, with 15 bases between. CDR1 is SGHKS and CDR2 is YYEKEE in the germline V gene (reference sequence). The CDR3 extends over 14 amino acids. Sequences were derived from CD4+ or CD8+ T cells sorted from blood, sampled in a trial of the OX40 agonist ivuxolimab. This clonotype originated in an adult with an advanced solid tumor such as melanoma, head and neck, liver or kidney cancer. This chain joins TRBV5-5 and TRBJ1-4; D gene ambiguous. CDR3 nucleotide sequence: TGTGCCAGCAGCCGGGGATCATTCGGGGAAAAACTGTTTTTT. It is translated as CASSRGSFGEKLFF.